Below, 8 T cell receptor beta chains from the same sample are listed, as sequenced in a study of blood T cell repertoires in COVID-19. The protocol was immunoSEQ multiplex PCR, while the TCRdb copy is restricted to in-frame clones and leaves out a portion. The table has 150,000 or so clones, roughly 84% seen once. The sample taken for sequencing was PBMCs or T cells enriched from blood (not recorded which). These receptors came from a woman aged 55 to 70 who had recovered from COVID-19.

This clone was seen a single time. J is TRBJ2-3 and V is TRBV7-3; 14 bases fit TRBD2. Germline trimming cut 5 bases from V and 8 bases from J; bases unmatched to any gene: 6. There are 15 residues in the CDR3. The germline CDR1 and CDR2 sequences are SGHTA and FQGTGA. This CDR3 is CASSPGTSGRGTQYF. For the CDR3, the DNA is TGTGCCAGCAGCCCTGGGACTAGCGGGAGAGGTACGCAGTATTTT.

This chain links TRBV12-5 with TRBJ2-1; unclear D gene. The CDR3 runs 12 residues. Germline CDR1 reads LGHNT; CDR2 reads FRNRAP. V was trimmed by 5 bases and J by 9 bases, leaving 11 bases between them. The CDR3 spells CASGPAAFEQFF. CDR3 nucleotides: TGTGCTAGTGGTCCCGCCGCGTTTGAGCAGTTCTTC.

The chain carries TRBV10-3 and TRBJ2-7; 7 positions match TRBD1. V lost 3 bases to trimming and J lost 6 bases; unmatched junction nucleotides: 5. CDR1 and CDR2 (germline): ENHRY, SYGVKD. This CDR3 spans 13 amino acids. CDR3 sequence: CAISDYPGGEQYF. DNA for the CDR3: TGTGCCATCAGTGACTACCCAGGGGGCGAGCAGTACTTC.

J is TRBJ2-7 and V is TRBV5-4; a possible D gene is TRBD1 (5 bases). CDR1 and CDR2 from the germline V gene are SGHNT and YYREEE (reference sequence). The V gene lost 3 bases and the J gene lost 2 bases, with 9 bases spanning the gap. CDR3 length: 13 residues. The CDR3 region is CASSSPTAYEQYF. In nucleotides, the CDR3 is TGTGCCAGCAGCTCCCCGACAGCCTACGAGCAGTACTTC. The entire variable domain, with the rest obtained from reference TRBV5-4 and TRBJ2-7, is as follows: ETGVTQSPTHLIKTRGQQVTLRCSSQSGHNTVSWYQQALGQGPQFIFQYYREEENGRGNFPPRFSGLQFPNYSSELNVNALELDDSALYLCASSSPTAYEQYFGPGTRLTVT.

The chain carries TRBV19 and TRBJ1-2; D remains ambiguous. Trimming shortened V by 8 bases and J by 0 bases, and 7 bases separated the two germline ends. Germline V gives CDR1 LNHDA, CDR2 SQIVND (reference sequence). The CDR3 covers 12 residues. CDR3 bases: TGTGCCAGTTCCTACGCTAACTATGGCTACACCTTC. Encoded protein: CASSYANYGYTF.

This chain connects TRBV15 to TRBJ2-3, with D possibly being TRBD1 (6 bases). Per the germline V gene, CDR1 is LNHNV and CDR2 is YYDKDF (reference sequence). The CDR3 consists of 13 residues. V lost 8 bases and J 2 bases, leaving 11 bases between the germline ends. CDR3 sequence: CATAQGFTDTQYF. CDR3 in DNA: TGTGCCACCGCCCAGGGGTTCACAGATACGCAGTATTTT.

This clone was detected only a few times. The V and J genes are TRBV6-1 and TRBJ1-2, with 8 bases aligning to TRBD1. The CDR3 is 15 residues long. V shed 2 bases, J shed 5 bases, and the junction held 7 bases outside the gene matches. Germline V gives CDR1 MNHNS, CDR2 SASEGT. CDR3 amino acids: CASSESSRQGYGYTF. CDR3 in DNA: TGTGCCAGCAGTGAATCCAGTCGACAGGGGTATGGCTACACCTTC.

The chain couples TRBV25-1 to TRBJ1-3, with D unclear. V was shortened by 6 bases and J by 4 bases, with 10 bases between the two germline ends. From germline, CDR1 is MGHDK and CDR2 SYGVNS. This CDR3 spans 13 amino acids. The CDR3 DNA reads as TGTGCCAGCAGCGCGCCGGGGGGAAACACCATATATTTT. This sequence encodes CASSAPGGNTIYF.